One sample yielded the 17 T cell receptor beta chains listed below, sequenced in a study of T cells in women clearing cervical HPV infection. TCRdb keeps only in-frame clones here, not all; method: immunoSEQ multiplex PCR. The sample table includes 40,000 to 55,000 clones. The sequencing sample was made of blood buffy coat. These receptors were taken from a woman between 18 and 70 years old with a cervical HPV16 infection that either progressed to CIN3+ or cleared (not recorded which).

Turning to this clone: The read terminates 3 residues ahead of where the CDR3 ends, so the germline J gene completes it. The rearrangement joins TRBV7-6 to TRBJ2-5, with 8 bases fitting TRBD2. The CDR3 length is 16 residues. In germline, CDR1 is SGHVS, CDR2 FNYEAQ. V lost 1 base, J lost 0 bases, and 4 bases stayed unmatched. The CDR3 region is CASSLDIAGYQETQYF. The sequenced part of the CDR3 DNA is TGTGCCAGCAGCTTAGACATAGCGGGGTACCAAGAGACC.

With respect to this clone: The read ends 3 residues shy of where the CDR3 ends; the end is completed using the germline J gene. The genes are TRBV5-5 and TRBJ1-5; 11 bases align to TRBD1. Germline-derived CDR1 and CDR2 are SGHKS and YYEKEE (reference sequence). Trimming took 4 bases from V and 2 from J; bases not matched to a gene: 2. The CDR3 spans 15 residues. The CDR3 loop reads CASSEGQGGNQPQHF. The sequenced part of the CDR3 DNA is TGTGCCAGCAGCGAGGGACAGGGGGGCAATCAGCCC.

As to this clone: From the germline J gene comes the end of the CDR3, since the read stops 3 residues before it. V and J are TRBV7-9 and TRBJ1-2; D gene ambiguous. CDR3 size: 14 residues. Germline V lookup: CDR1 SEHNR, CDR2 FQNEAQ (reference sequence). The CDR3 region is CASKLAGSKNDYTF. The covered CDR3 bases are TGTGCCAGCAAACTAGCGGGCTCGAAGAATGAC.

In regard to this clone: With the read ending 3 residues before the CDR3 end, the germline J gene is used to fill in that end. The chain couples TRBV6-1 to TRBJ1-2; unclear D gene. Germline V gene data show CDR1 as MNHNS and CDR2 as SASEGT. The CDR3 has 13 residues. The CDR3 region is CASSVAESGGYTF. CDR3 DNA (partial): TGTGCCAGCAGTGTGGCGGAAAGTGGGGGC.

In regard to this clone: The DNA ends 3 residues before the CDR3 does, and the rest of the CDR3 is filled in from the germline J gene. The gene calls are TRBV20-1 and TRBJ1-6; 7 nucleotides agree with TRBD1. Trimming removed 6 bases from V and 0 bases from J; junction bases left unmatched: 5. Germline CDR1 is DFQATT and CDR2 is SNEGSKA (reference sequence). This CDR3 comprises 15 residues. The DNA read from the CDR3 is TGCAGTGCAGTCTCAGGGGGCTCCTATAATTCACCC. Amino acids: CSAVSGGSYNSP. The entire CDR3 sequence reads CSAVSGGSYNSPLHF.

For this clone: The read ends 3 residues early relative to the CDR3; the germline J gene fills the gap. V is TRBV11-2 and J is TRBJ2-1; TRBD1 might be the D (5 bases). The CDR3 consists of 14 residues. The germline V and J ends were trimmed by 4 bases and 6 bases, with 13 bases remaining between them. Germline-derived CDR1 and CDR2 are SGHAT and FQNNGV. Partial CDR3 DNA: TGTGCCAGCAGCTCGCAGGGTCCGGGCAATGAG. Amino acid sequence: CASSSQGPGNE. The CDR3 in its entirety is CASSSQGPGNEQFF.

In regard to this clone: From the germline J gene comes the end of the CDR3, since the read stops 3 residues before it. The chain links TRBV27 to TRBJ1-6, with 9 bases lining up with TRBD1. V gave up 5 bases and J gave up 8 bases; unmatched junction bases: 10. Germline CDR1 reads MNHEY; CDR2 reads SMNVEV (reference sequence). CDR3 length equals 16 residues. The sequenced part of the CDR3 DNA is TGTGCCAGCAGTGGACACAGGGGGCGTATAGATTCACCC. This encodes CASSGHRGRIDSP. The complete CDR3 reads CASSGHRGRIDSPLHF.

On this clone itself: The CDR3 end falls 3 residues outside the read, so it is completed with the germline J gene. The chain has TRBV5-6 and TRBJ2-4; 9 bases are shared with TRBD1. This CDR3 has 12 residues. Losses at the gene ends were 8 bases for V and 4 bases for J; bases not matched to a gene: 1. Germline lookup yields CDR1 SGHDT and CDR2 YYEEEE. The sequenced CDR3 bases are TGTGCCAGTGGGACAGGGAAAAACATT. Protein sequence: CASGTGKNI. The whole CDR3 protein is CASGTGKNIQYF.

On this clone: Read coverage stops 3 residues before the CDR3 terminus; the germline J gene supplies the remainder. V and J are TRBV6-1 and TRBJ1-6, with D possibly matching TRBD1 (5 bases). There are 16 residues in the CDR3. From germline, CDR1 is MNHNS and CDR2 SASEGT. V gave up 4 bases and J gave up 10 bases, with 20 bases separating them. CDR3 amino acids: CASSATELRGGSPLHF. Incomplete CDR3 DNA: TGTGCCAGCAGTGCAACAGAGCTCCGCGGGGGGTCACCC.

Notes on this clone: The CDR3 end falls 3 residues outside the read, so it is completed with the germline J gene. The rearrangement links TRBV4-1 to TRBJ2-5; tentatively, D is TRBD2 (5 bases). The germline gives CDR1 MGHRA, CDR2 YSYEKL. The V and J ends lost 1 base and 0 bases respectively, with 9 bases between them. The length of the CDR3 is 15 residues. The CDR3 is CASSQVIAYQETQYF. The sequenced CDR3 bases are TGCGCCAGCAGCCAAGTTATAGCGTACCAAGAGACC.

A word on this clone: The sequenced fragment ends 3 residues before the CDR3 boundary, so the rest is inferred from the germline J gene. This sequence joins TRBV19 and TRBJ1-2, with 10 nucleotides matching TRBD1. With 2 bases clipped from V and 1 base from J, the junction kept 7 bases outside the gene matches. There are 17 residues in the CDR3. Per the germline V gene, CDR1 is LNHDA and CDR2 is SQIVND (reference sequence). The CDR3 region is CASSILTGDRGNYGYTF. The CDR3 DNA, read in part, is TGTGCCAGTAGTATACTCACAGGGGACAGGGGTAACTATGGC.

The CDR3 is CSAPHRAGYNEQFF. Partial CDR3 DNA: TGCAGCGCTCCACACAGGGCAGGATACAATGAG. This chain joins TRBV29-1 and TRBJ2-1; D is possibly TRBD1 (6 bases). The read comes to an end 3 residues before the CDR3 does, leaving the germline J gene to fill in the end. The V end lost 7 bases, the J end lost 4 bases, and 17 bases lay between the germline ends. CDR1 and CDR2 from the germline V gene are SQVTM and ANQGSEA. This CDR3 has 14 residues.

A word on this clone: The observed sequence ends 3 residues before the CDR3 terminus, with the missing tail filled in from the germline J gene. This chain connects TRBV19 to TRBJ2-5, with TRBD2 identical over 8 bases. The trim removed 3 bases at V and 5 bases at J, leaving 8 bases unmatched. From germline, CDR1 is LNHDA and CDR2 SQIVND (reference sequence). The length of the CDR3 is 15 residues. The part of the CDR3 DNA that was read is TGTGCCAGTAGTATTTCGGGACTAGGAGCGGAGACC. Translating it yields CASSISGLGAET. The full CDR3 reads CASSISGLGAETQYF. Combining the CDR3 with reference TRBV19 and TRBJ2-5 gives the whole variable domain DGGITQSPKYLFRKEGQNVTLSCEQNLNHDAMYWYRQDPGQGLRLIYYSQIVNDFQKGDIAEGYSVSREKKESFPLTVTSAQKNPTAFYLCASSISGLGAETQYFGPGTRLLVL.

Worth noting for this clone: The read is 3 residues too short to cover the CDR3 end, so that end is filled in from the germline J gene. The V and J genes are TRBV30 and TRBJ1-5; no clear D gene. Germline V gene sequence: CDR1 GTSNPN, CDR2 SVGIG (reference sequence). The V end was cut by 0 bases, the J end by 4 bases, with 7 bases between. The CDR3 extends over 13 amino acids. CDR3 loop: CAWSVTRNQPQHF. The covered CDR3 bases are TGTGCCTGGAGTGTAACGAGGAATCAGCCC. Together with reference TRBV30 and TRBJ1-5, the CDR3 gives the full variable domain: SQTIHQWPATLVQPVGSPLSLECTVEGTSNPNLYWYRQAAGRGLQLLFYSVGIGQISSEVPQNLSASRPQDRQFILSSKKLLLSDSGFYLCAWSVTRNQPQHFGDGTRLSIL.

Points on this clone: The read halts 3 residues ahead of the CDR3 end, with the missing end drawn from the germline J gene. This rearrangement joins TRBV20-1 to TRBJ1-4; 7 bases align to TRBD1. CDR1 DFQATT and CDR2 SNEGSKA come from the germline V gene (reference sequence). Losses at the gene ends were 1 base for V and 6 bases for J; bases not matched to a gene: 8. The CDR3 runs 15 residues. CDR3 DNA (partial): TGCAGTGCTAGAGTTCCCGGGACAGTTTATGAAAAA. This sequence encodes CSARVPGTVYEK. The whole CDR3 sequence reads CSARVPGTVYEKLFF.

Worth noting for this clone: The read ends 3 residues shy of where the CDR3 ends; the end is completed using the germline J gene. The rearrangement links TRBV4-2 to TRBJ2-2, with D uncertain. The V end was cut by 3 bases, the J end by 1 base, with 3 bases between. Per germline, CDR1 LGHNA and CDR2 YNFKEQ. There are 13 residues in the CDR3. CDR3 DNA (partial): TGTGCCAGCAGCCAGCGGAACACCGGGGAG. Protein sequence: CASSQRNTGE. The entire CDR3 is CASSQRNTGELFF.

On this clone itself: The read is 3 residues too short to cover the CDR3 end, so that end is filled in from the germline J gene. The chain couples TRBV7-9 to TRBJ1-2; D not certain. Germline V gene data show CDR1 as SEHNR and CDR2 as FQNEAQ (reference sequence). The CDR3 has 13 residues. The sequenced part of the CDR3 DNA is TGTGCCAGCAGCTTAAGCGGGAACTACGAC. Translating it yields CASSLSGNYD. The entire CDR3 protein reads CASSLSGNYDYTF.